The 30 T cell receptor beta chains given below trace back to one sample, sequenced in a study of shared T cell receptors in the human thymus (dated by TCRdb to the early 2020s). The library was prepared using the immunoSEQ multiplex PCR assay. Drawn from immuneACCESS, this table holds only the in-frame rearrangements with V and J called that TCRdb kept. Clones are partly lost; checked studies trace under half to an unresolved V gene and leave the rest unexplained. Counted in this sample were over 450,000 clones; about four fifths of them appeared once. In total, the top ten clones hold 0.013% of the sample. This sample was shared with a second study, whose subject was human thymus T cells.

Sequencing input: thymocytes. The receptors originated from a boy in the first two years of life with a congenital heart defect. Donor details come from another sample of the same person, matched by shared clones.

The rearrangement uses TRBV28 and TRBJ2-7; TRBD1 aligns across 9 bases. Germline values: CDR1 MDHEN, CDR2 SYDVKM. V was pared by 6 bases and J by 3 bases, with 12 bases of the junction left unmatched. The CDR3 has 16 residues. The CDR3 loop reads CASRRTGASSGYEQYF. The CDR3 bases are TGTGCCAGCAGAAGGACAGGGGCCTCGAGTGGCTACGAGCAGTACTTC.

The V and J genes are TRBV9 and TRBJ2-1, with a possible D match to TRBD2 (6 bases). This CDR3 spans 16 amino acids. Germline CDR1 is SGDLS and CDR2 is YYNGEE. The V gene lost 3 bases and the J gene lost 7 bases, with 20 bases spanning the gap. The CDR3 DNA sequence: TGTGCCAGCAGCGAGTCCGGGGACTCCGCTCGAAATGAGCAGTTCTTC. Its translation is CASSESGDSARNEQFF.

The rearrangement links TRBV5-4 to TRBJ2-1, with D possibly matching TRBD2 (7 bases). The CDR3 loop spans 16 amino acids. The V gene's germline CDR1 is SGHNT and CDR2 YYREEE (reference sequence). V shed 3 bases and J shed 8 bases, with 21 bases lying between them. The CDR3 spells CASSSGRGAPLDEQFF. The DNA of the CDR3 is TGTGCCAGCAGCTCGGGACGGGGGGCCCCTCTCGATGAGCAGTTCTTC.

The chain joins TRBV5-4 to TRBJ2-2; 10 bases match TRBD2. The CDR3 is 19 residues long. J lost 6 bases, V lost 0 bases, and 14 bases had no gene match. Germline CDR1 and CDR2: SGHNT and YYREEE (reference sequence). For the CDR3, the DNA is TGTGCCAGCAGCTTGGAGGCAAGGGCTAGCGGGAGAAGGGCCGGGGAGCTGTTTTTT. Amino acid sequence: CASSLEARASGRRAGELFF.

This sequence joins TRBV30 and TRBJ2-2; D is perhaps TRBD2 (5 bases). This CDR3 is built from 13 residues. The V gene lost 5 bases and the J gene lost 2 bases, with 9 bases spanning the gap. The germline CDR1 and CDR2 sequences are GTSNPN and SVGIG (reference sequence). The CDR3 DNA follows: TGTGCCTGGGACTACATTAACACCGGGGAGCTGTTTTTT. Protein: CAWDYINTGELFF. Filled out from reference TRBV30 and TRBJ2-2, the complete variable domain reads SQTIHQWPATLVQPVGSPLSLECTVEGTSNPNLYWYRQAAGRGLQLLFYSVGIGQISSEVPQNLSASRPQDRQFILSSKKLLLSDSGFYLCAWDYINTGELFFGEGSRLTVL.

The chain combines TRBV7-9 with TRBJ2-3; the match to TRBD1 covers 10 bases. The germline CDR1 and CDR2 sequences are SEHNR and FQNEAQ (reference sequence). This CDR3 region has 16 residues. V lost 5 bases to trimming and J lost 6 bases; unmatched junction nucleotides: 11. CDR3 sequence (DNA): TGTGCCAGCAGCCCAAAGACAGGGGGCGTAGGGGATACGCAGTATTTT. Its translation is CASSPKTGGVGDTQYF.

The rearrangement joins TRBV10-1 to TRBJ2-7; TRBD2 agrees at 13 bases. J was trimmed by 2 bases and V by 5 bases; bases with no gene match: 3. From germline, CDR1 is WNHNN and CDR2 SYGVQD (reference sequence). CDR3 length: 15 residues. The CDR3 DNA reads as TGCGCCAGCAGTACTAGCGGGAGGGCCACCTACGAGCAGTACTTC. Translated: CASSTSGRATYEQYF.

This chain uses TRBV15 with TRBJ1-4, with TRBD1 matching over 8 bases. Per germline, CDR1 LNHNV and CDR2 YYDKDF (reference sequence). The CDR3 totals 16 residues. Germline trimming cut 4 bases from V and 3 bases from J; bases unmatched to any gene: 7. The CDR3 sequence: CATSTRGRPPNEKLFF. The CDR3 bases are TGTGCCACCAGCACCAGGGGGCGACCTCCTAATGAAAAACTGTTTTTT.

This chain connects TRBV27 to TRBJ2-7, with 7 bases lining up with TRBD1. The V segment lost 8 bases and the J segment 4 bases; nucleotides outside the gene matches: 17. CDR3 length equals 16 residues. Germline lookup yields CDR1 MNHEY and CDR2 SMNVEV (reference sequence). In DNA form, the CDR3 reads TGTGCCAGCGCCATGGGACAGCCCCATACTTCTTACGAGCAGTACTTC. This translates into CASAMGQPHTSYEQYF.

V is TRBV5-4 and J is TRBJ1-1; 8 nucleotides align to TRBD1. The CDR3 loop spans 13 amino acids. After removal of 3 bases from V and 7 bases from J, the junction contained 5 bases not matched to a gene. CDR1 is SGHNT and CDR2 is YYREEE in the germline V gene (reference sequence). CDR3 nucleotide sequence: TGTGCCAGCAGCTCGACAGGGGTGGATGAAGCTTTCTTT. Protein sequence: CASSSTGVDEAFF.

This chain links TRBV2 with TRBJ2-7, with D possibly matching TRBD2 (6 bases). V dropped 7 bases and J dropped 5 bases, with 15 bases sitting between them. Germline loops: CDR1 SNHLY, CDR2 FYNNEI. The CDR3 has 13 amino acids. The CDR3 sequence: CASTLGLLDEQYF. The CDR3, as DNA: TGTGCCAGCACCCTGGGACTTCTGGACGAGCAGTACTTC.

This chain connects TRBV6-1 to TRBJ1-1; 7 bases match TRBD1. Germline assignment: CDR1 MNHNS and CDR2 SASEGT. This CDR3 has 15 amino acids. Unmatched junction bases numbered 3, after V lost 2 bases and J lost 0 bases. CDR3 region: CASSETGVMNTEAFF. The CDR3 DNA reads TGTGCCAGCAGTGAAACAGGGGTCATGAACACTGAAGCTTTCTTT.

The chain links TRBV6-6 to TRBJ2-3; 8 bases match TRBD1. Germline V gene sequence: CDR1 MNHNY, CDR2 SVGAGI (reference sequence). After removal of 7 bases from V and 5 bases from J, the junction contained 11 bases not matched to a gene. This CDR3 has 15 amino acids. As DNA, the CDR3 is TGTGCCAGCACCCCGATACAGGGGGTAAGAGATACGCAGTATTTT. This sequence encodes CASTPIQGVRDTQYF.

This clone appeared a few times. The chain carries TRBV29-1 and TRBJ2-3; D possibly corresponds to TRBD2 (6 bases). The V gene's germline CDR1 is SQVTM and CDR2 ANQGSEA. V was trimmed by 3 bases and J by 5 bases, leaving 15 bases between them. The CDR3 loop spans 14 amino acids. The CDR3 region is CSVERLAHGDTQYF. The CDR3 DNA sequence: TGCAGCGTTGAGCGGCTAGCGCATGGAGATACGCAGTATTTT.

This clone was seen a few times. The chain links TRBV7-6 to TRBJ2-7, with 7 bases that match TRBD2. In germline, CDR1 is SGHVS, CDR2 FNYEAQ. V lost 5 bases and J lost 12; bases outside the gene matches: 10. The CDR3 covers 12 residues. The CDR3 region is CASSPTSLLRYF. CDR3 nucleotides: TGTGCCAGCAGCCCGACTAGCCTCCTTAGGTACTTC.

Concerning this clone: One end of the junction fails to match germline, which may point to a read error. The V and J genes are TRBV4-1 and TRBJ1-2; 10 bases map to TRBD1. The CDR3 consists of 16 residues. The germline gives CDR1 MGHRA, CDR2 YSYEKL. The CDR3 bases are TGTGCCAGCAGCCAAGATCCAGGACAGGGGGTCTATGGCTACACCTTC. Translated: CASSQDPGQGVYGYTF.

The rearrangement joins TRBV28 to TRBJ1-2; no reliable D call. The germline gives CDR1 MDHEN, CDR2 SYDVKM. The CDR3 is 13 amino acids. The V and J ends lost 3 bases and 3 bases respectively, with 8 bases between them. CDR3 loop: CASSFFRYYGYTF. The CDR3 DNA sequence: TGTGCCAGCAGTTTTTTCAGATACTATGGCTACACCTTC.

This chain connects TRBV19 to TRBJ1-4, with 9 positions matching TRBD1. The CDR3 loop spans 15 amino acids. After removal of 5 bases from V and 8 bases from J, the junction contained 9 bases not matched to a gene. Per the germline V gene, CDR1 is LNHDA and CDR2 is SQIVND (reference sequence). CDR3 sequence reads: CASSAPTGGREKLFF. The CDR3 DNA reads TGTGCCAGTAGTGCACCGACAGGGGGTAGAGAAAAACTGTTTTTT.

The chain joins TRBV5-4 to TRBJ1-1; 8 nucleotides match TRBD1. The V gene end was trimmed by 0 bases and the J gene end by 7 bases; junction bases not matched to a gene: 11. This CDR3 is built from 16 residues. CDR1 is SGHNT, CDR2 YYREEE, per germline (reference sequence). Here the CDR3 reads CASSLAPRTGPDEAFF. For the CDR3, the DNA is TGTGCCAGCAGCTTGGCTCCTCGGACAGGGCCCGATGAAGCTTTCTTT.

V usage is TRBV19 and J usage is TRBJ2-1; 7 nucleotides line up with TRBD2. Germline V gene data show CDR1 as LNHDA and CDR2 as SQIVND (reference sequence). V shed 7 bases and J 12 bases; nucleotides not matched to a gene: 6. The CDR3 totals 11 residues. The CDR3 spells CASIGGRAQFF. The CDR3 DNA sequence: TGTGCCAGTATAGGCGGGAGAGCGCAGTTCTTC.

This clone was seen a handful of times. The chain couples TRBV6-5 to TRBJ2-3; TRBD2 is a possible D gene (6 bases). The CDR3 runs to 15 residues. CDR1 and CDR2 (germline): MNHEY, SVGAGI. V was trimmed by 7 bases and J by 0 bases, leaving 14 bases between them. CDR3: CASTPSGYSTDTQYF. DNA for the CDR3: TGTGCCAGCACCCCCAGCGGGTATAGCACAGATACGCAGTATTTT.

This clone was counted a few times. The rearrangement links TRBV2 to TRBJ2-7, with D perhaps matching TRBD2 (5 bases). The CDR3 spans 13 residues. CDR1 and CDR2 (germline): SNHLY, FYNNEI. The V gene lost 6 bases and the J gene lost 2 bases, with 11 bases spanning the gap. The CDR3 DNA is TGTGCCAGCAGGAGAGGGAGCCCCTACGAGCAGTACTTC. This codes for CASRRGSPYEQYF.

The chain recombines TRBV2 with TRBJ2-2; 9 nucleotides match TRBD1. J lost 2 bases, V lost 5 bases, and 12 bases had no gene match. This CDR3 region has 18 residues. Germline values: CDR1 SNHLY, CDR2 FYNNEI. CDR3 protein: CASSHRTGVSINTGELFF. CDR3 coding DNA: TGTGCCAGCAGTCATCGGACAGGGGTATCGATCAACACCGGGGAGCTGTTTTTT.

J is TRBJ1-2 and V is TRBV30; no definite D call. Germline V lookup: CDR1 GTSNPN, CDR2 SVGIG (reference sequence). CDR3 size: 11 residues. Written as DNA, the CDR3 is TGTGCGCTGAGGGTAGGGTTTGGCTACACCTTC. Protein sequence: CALRVGFGYTF.

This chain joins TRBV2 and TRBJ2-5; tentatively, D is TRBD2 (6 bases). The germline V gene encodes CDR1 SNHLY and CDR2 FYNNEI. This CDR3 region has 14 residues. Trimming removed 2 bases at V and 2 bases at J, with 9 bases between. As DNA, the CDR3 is TGTGCCAGCAGTGAACGGGAGAGACAAGAGACCCAGTACTTC. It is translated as CASSERERQETQYF.

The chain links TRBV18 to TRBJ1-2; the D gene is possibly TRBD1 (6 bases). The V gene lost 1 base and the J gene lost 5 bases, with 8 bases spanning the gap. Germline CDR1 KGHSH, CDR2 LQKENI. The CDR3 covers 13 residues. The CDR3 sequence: CASSPRDMYGYTF. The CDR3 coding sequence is TGTGCCAGCTCACCACGGGACATGTATGGCTACACCTTC.

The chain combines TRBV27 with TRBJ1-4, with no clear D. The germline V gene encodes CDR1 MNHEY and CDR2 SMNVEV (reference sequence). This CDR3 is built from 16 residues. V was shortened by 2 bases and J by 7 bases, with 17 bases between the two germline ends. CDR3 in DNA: TGTGCCAGCAGTTTACCGAAGTTGGGAGGGAGTGAAAAACTGTTTTTT. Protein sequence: CASSLPKLGGSEKLFF. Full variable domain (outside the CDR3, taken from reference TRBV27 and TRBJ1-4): EAQVTQNPRYLITVTGKKLTVTCSQNMNHEYMSWYRQDPGLGLRQIYYSMNVEVTDKGDVPEGYKVSRKEKRNFPLILESPSPNQTSLYFCASSLPKLGGSEKLFFGSGTQLSVL.

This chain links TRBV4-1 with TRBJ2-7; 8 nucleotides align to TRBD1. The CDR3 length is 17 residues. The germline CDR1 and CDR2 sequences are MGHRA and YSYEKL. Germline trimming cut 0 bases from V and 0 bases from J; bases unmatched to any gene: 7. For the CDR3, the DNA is TGCGCCAGCAGCCAAGAGGGTGGGACAGGAAGCTCCTACGAGCAGTACTTC. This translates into CASSQEGGTGSSYEQYF.

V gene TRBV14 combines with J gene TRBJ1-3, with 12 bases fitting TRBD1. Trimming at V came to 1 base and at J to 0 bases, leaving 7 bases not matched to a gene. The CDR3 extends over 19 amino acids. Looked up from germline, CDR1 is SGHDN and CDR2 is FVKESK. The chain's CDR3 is CASSQVPGQGALSGNTIYF. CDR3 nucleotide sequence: TGTGCCAGCAGCCAAGTTCCGGGACAGGGGGCCCTCTCTGGAAACACCATATATTTT.

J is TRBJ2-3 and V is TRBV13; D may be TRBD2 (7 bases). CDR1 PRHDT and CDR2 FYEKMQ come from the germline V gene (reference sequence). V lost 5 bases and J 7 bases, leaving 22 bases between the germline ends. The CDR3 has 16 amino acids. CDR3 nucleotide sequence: TGTGCCAGCAGCCTTAAGGGGGAGGGCCGCGTGCATACGCAGTATTTT. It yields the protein CASSLKGEGRVHTQYF. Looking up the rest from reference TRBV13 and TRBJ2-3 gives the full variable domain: AAGVIQSPRHLIKEKRETATLKCYPIPRHDTVYWYQQGPGQDPQFLISFYEKMQSDKGSIPDRFSAQQFSDYHSELNMSSLELGDSALYFCASSLKGEGRVHTQYFGPGTRLTVL.